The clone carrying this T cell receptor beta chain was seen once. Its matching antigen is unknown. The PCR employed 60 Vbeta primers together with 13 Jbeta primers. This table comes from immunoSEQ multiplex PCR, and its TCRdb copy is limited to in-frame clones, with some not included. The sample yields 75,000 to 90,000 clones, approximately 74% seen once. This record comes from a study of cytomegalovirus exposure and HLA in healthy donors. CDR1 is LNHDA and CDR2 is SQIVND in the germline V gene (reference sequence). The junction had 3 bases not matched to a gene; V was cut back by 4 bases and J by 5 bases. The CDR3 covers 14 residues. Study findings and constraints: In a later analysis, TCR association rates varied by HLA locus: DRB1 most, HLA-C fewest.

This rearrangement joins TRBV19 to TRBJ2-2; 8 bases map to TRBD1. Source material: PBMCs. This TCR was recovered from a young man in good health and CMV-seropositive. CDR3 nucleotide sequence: TGTGCCAGTAGTACGAGACAGGGGACCGGGGAGCTGTTTTTT. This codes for CASSTRQGTGELFF.